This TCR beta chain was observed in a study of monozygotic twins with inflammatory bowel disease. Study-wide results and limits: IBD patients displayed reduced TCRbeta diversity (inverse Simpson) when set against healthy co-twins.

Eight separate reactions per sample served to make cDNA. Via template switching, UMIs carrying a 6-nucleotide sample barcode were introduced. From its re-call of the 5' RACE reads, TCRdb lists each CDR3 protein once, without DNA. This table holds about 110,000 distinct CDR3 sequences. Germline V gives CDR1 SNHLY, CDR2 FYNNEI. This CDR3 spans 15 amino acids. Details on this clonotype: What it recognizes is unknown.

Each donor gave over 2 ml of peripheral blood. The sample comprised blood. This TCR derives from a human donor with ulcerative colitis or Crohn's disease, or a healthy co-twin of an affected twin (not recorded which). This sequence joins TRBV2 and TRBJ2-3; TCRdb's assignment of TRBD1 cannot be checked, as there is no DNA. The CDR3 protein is CASSGELAGADTQYF.